This entry is about one T cell receptor (beta chain). Indicated time point: persistent/refractory GD, antithyroid drugs over 5 years with positive TRAb. RNA from PBMCs was the source of the TCR library. One endocrinology department in Xi'an, China, was where patients came from. Staff drew around 10 milliliters of peripheral blood into EDTA tubes. The germline gives CDR1 GTSNPN, CDR2 SVGIG (reference sequence). Trimming removed 5 bases from V and 1 base from J; junction bases left unmatched: 4. The CDR3 totals 13 residues. This record comes from a study of regulatory T cells in long-lasting Graves disease. About the study: Those with persistent Graves' disease had received antithyroid drugs for over 5 years with positive TSH receptor antibodies.

CDR3 regions were amplified by Arm-PCR using iRepertoire HTBI primers to build TCR beta libraries. Authors' methods: Identified segments across samples numbered some 62 TRBV and approximately 14 TRBJ. TCRdb used MiXCR to reprocess the multiplex PCR reads, holding one entry per CDR3 protein. The V and J calls shown here were made by TCRdb, not taken from the authors' results. The sample includes hundreds of thousands of distinct CDR3 sequences, about 22% of them seen just once. Sample: peripheral blood mononuclear cells (PBMCs), taken when the disease was refractory, from a patient treated with antithyroid drugs. This clonotype was sampled from a female donor with Graves disease. The chain has TRBV30 and TRBJ1-1; 7 bases fit TRBD1. CDR3 in DNA: TGTGCCTGGGGGGGACAGTCGAACACTGAAGCTTTCTTT. This gives the protein CAWGGQSNTEAFF.